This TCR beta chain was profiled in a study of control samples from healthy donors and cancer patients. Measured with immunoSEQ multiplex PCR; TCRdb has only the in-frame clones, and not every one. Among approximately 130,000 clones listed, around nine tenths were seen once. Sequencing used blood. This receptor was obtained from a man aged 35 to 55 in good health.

CDR3 in amino acids: CASRQGGGNTIYF. The CDR3 nucleotides read TGTGCCAGCAGGCAGGGGGGAGGAAACACCATATATTTT. The chain carries TRBV6-5 and TRBJ1-3; 7 positions agree with TRBD1. The germline CDR1 and CDR2 sequences are MNHEY and SVGAGI. The CDR3 loop spans 13 amino acids. V lost 6 bases, J lost 4 bases, and 3 bases stayed unmatched.